This entry lists 27 T cell receptor beta chains sequenced from one sample in a study of PD-1 blockade in classical Hodgkin lymphoma. As to time point: newly diagnosed, previously untreated cHL patient sample. The repertoire was sequenced with immunoSEQ multiplex PCR; TCRdb's copy has only in-frame clones and lacks some. The repertoire holds fewer than 35,000 clones, with approximately 90% as singletons. The sequenced material came from peripheral blood mononuclear cells (PBMCs). Every receptor here comes from a human donor with classical Hodgkin lymphoma.

V is TRBV27 and J is TRBJ2-7; weak D call: TRBD1 (6 bases). This CDR3 contains 12 residues. Trimming cost V 6 bases and J 12 bases, with 18 bases left between them. The germline gives CDR1 MNHEY, CDR2 SMNVEV (reference sequence). For the CDR3, the DNA is TGTGCCAGCAGCCTTAAACGGGACATCAGGTACTTC. Protein product: CASSLKRDIRYF.

V gene TRBV5-5 combines with J gene TRBJ2-1; the D gene could be TRBD1 or TRBD2 (5 bases each). CDR1 is SGHKS and CDR2 is YYEKEE in the germline V gene (reference sequence). The CDR3 runs 15 residues. The V end was cut by 4 bases, the J end by 12 bases, with 23 bases between. CDR3 in DNA: TGTGCCAGCAGCCCGGTGGACGCGGTCGGGGCCAGGCAGTTCTTC. The encoded protein is CASSPVDAVGARQFF.

The chain employs TRBV5-1 and TRBJ2-3; 9 bases agree with TRBD2. The V and J ends lost 0 bases and 4 bases, in that order; junction bases with no gene match: 9. The CDR3 runs to 17 residues. Germline CDR1 is SGHRS and CDR2 is YFSETQ. The CDR3, as DNA: TGCGCCAGCAGCTTGGTTCTCCGCGGGAGGGACCCAGATACGCAGTATTTT. Amino acid sequence: CASSLVLRGRDPDTQYF.

This clone was seen only once. The chain joins TRBV5-3 to TRBJ1-1; D ambiguous. TRBV5-3 is labeled an ORF, and its function is uncertain. Trimming left V 0 bases short and J 8 bases short, with 20 bases between. This CDR3 is 16 amino acids long. CDR3 in DNA: TGTGCCAGAAGCTTGGGCCCCGCCCGGGGAGCAACCGAAGCTTTCTTT. Translation gives CARSLGPARGATEAFF.

The genes are TRBV28 and TRBJ2-3, with 7 bases that match TRBD2. Germline values: CDR1 MDHEN, CDR2 SYDVKM. V lost 2 bases and J lost 0; bases outside the gene matches: 5. The CDR3 runs to 16 residues. CDR3 DNA sequence: TGTGCCAGCAGTTTAGGGGGGGGACTTAGCACAGATACGCAGTATTTT. Translation gives CASSLGGGLSTDTQYF. Complete variable domain (other parts from reference TRBV28 and TRBJ2-3): DVKVTQSSRYLVKRTGEKVFLECVQDMDHENMFWYRQDPGLGLRLIYFSYDVKMKEKGDIPEGYSVSREKKERFSLILESASTNQTSMYLCASSLGGGLSTDTQYFGPGTRLTVL.

This chain uses TRBV5-1 with TRBJ2-2; 11 bases agree with TRBD2. The CDR3 covers 15 residues. The germline gives CDR1 SGHRS, CDR2 YFSETQ. The ends lost 2 bases at V and 6 bases at J; junction bases unmatched: 3. CDR3 amino acids: CASSFGLAGSGELFF. CDR3 sequence (DNA): TGCGCCAGCAGCTTCGGACTAGCGGGTTCCGGGGAGCTGTTTTTT.

The chain combines TRBV7-9 with TRBJ1-1, with D possibly TRBD1 on 5 matching bases. The CDR3 totals 14 residues. Looked up from germline, CDR1 is SEHNR and CDR2 is FQNEAQ (reference sequence). V was trimmed by 6 bases and J by 1 base, leaving 12 bases between them. CDR3 nucleotide sequence: TGTGCCAGCAGTTGGGGGAGGGGGAACACTGAAGCTTTCTTT. The encoded protein is CASSWGRGNTEAFF. Filled out from reference TRBV7-9 and TRBJ1-1, the complete variable domain reads DTGVSQNPRHKITKRGQNVTFRCDPISEHNRLYWYRQTLGQGPEFLTYFQNEAQLEKSRLLSDRFSAERPKGSFSTLEIQRTEQGDSAMYLCASSWGRGNTEAFFGQGTRLTVV.

The CDR3 DNA reads as TGTGCCAGCAGTTTCCTGGGACAGCCGAATTCACCCCTCCACTTT. It yields the protein CASSFLGQPNSPLHF. This chain connects TRBV28 to TRBJ1-6; TRBD1 aligns across 7 bases. This CDR3 is 15 amino acids long. In germline, CDR1 is MDHEN, CDR2 SYDVKM. V was clipped by 3 bases and J by 7 bases; unmatched bases: 6.

The rearrangement uses TRBV10-2 and TRBJ1-5; 7 bases align to TRBD1. The CDR3 consists of 16 residues. V lost 7 bases and J lost 4; bases outside the gene matches: 13. The germline CDR1 and CDR2 sequences are WSHSY and SAAADI. Written as DNA, the CDR3 is TGCGCCAGCACAGGTCAGGGGGGGTTCGTGAATCAGCCCCAGCATTTT. It encodes CASTGQGGFVNQPQHF.

V and J are TRBV4-3 and TRBJ1-5; the D is unclear. The CDR3 extends over 17 amino acids. CDR1 and CDR2 from the germline V gene are LGHNA and YSLEER. Between the trimmed V and J ends, which lost 1 base and 4 bases, there was a span of 17 bases. CDR3 loop: CASSQVAGPGGNQPQHF. The CDR3, as DNA: TGCGCCAGCAGCCAAGTAGCAGGCCCGGGAGGAAATCAGCCCCAGCATTTT.

The chain links TRBV5-1 to TRBJ1-4; D is perhaps TRBD1 (5 bases). CDR1 and CDR2 from the germline V gene are SGHRS and YFSETQ. V gave up 0 bases and J gave up 4 bases, with 7 bases separating them. The CDR3 totals 14 residues. CDR3 loop: CASSLGTLNEKLFF. CDR3 nucleotides: TGCGCCAGCAGCTTGGGGACACTTAATGAAAAACTGTTTTTT.

This chain uses TRBV5-1 with TRBJ1-4, with D perhaps matching TRBD1 (5 bases). The CDR3 is made up of 15 amino acids. Per germline, CDR1 SGHRS and CDR2 YFSETQ. The V end lost 0 bases, the J end lost 5 bases, and 11 bases lay between the germline ends. CDR3 in DNA: TGCGCCAGCAGCTTGGAGGGACGGTGGAATGAAAAACTGTTTTTT. Translation: CASSLEGRWNEKLFF.

The table lists this clone with a count of one. V is TRBV7-3 and J is TRBJ1-5; no clear D gene. Germline CDR1 reads SGHTA; CDR2 reads FQGTGA. V was cut by 1 base and J by 2 bases, with 24 bases left in between. This CDR3 is 20 amino acids long. The CDR3 nucleotides read TGTGCCAGCAGCTTAAACCCCCCGGAAACCCGAAAGGAGGGCAATCAGCCCCAGCATTTT. As protein: CASSLNPPETRKEGNQPQHF.

V and J are TRBV18 and TRBJ1-4; 7 bases agree with TRBD1. CDR3 length equals 16 residues. Trimming removed 4 bases from V and 5 bases from J; junction bases left unmatched: 10. The germline V gene encodes CDR1 KGHSH and CDR2 LQKENI. This chain's CDR3 is CASSQRQQGTNEKLFF. CDR3 nucleotide sequence: TGTGCCAGCTCACAGCGCCAACAGGGGACGAATGAAAAACTGTTTTTT.

This clone was observed a single time. The rearrangement links TRBV18 to TRBJ2-7; 8 nucleotides agree with TRBD1. V lost 5 bases and J lost 2; bases outside the gene matches: 8. This CDR3 is built from 15 residues. Germline-derived CDR1 and CDR2 are KGHSH and LQKENI. The CDR3 DNA sequence: TGTGCCAGCTCAATCGGGGACAGGACAACCTACGAGCAGTACTTC. This gives the protein CASSIGDRTTYEQYF.

This clone was seen only a few times. The chain links TRBV5-1 to TRBJ1-6; a possible D gene is TRBD1 (6 bases). Between the trimmed V and J ends, which lost 2 bases and 7 bases, there was a span of 13 bases. Germline CDR1 is SGHRS and CDR2 is YFSETQ. The CDR3 runs to 15 residues. In DNA form, the CDR3 reads TGCGCCAGCAGCTTCGTAACAGACAGGAATTCACCCCTCCACTTT. Protein product: CASSFVTDRNSPLHF.

The J gene is TRBJ1-2, the V gene TRBV6-1, with D perhaps TRBD1 (5 bases). Looked up from germline, CDR1 is MNHNS and CDR2 is SASEGT. Trimming stripped 6 bases from V and 5 bases from J, with 16 bases between. The CDR3 runs to 14 residues. CDR3 coding DNA: TGTGCCAGCAGCCCCGACAGCATTCCGTATGGCTACACCTTC. Protein product: CASSPDSIPYGYTF.

This clone was detected once. The genes are TRBV30 and TRBJ1-1, with D maybe TRBD1 (6 bases). The CDR3 extends over 14 amino acids. Trimming cost V 2 bases and J 5 bases, with 15 bases left between them. Germline assignment: CDR1 GTSNPN and CDR2 SVGIG (reference sequence). The CDR3 DNA sequence: TGTGCCTGGAGTCCAGGGGTAATGGGGACTGAAGCTTTCTTT. Protein sequence: CAWSPGVMGTEAFF.

A word on this clone: At the DNA level, this CDR3 is encoded by other sequences in the same sample as well. The gene calls are TRBV5-4 and TRBJ2-5; 8 bases are shared with TRBD1. The V and J ends lost 5 bases and 2 bases, in that order; junction bases with no gene match: 2. Germline V CDR1 and CDR2: SGHNT, YYREEE (reference sequence). The CDR3 runs to 13 residues. This chain's CDR3 is CASSGTGQETQYF. The CDR3 bases are TGTGCCAGCAGTGGGACAGGACAAGAGACCCAGTACTTC.

The J gene is TRBJ1-1, the V gene TRBV18; D gene ambiguous. This CDR3 region has 14 residues. V gave up 6 bases and J gave up 3 bases, with 14 bases separating them. From germline, CDR1 is KGHSH and CDR2 LQKENI. CDR3 region: CASSRDGQDTEAFF. CDR3 bases: TGTGCCAGCTCGCGCGACGGCCAGGACACTGAAGCTTTCTTT.

The chain recombines TRBV28 with TRBJ1-5, with a possible D match to TRBD1 (5 bases). Trimming pared 4 bases from V and 4 bases from J, leaving 14 bases between. Germline lookup yields CDR1 MDHEN and CDR2 SYDVKM. CDR3 length equals 15 residues. The CDR3 here is CASSSAGAGNQPQHF. CDR3 coding DNA: TGTGCCAGCAGTTCCGCCGGGGCTGGGAATCAGCCCCAGCATTTT.

The V call is TRBV29-1, the J call TRBJ2-5; 8 nucleotides align to TRBD2. This CDR3 region has 16 residues. Germline-derived CDR1 and CDR2 are SQVTM and ANQGSEA. Losses at the gene ends were 7 bases for V and 0 bases for J; bases not matched to a gene: 13. In DNA form, the CDR3 reads TGCAGCGACAAGACTAGGCTAGCGGGTCACCAAGAGACCCAGTACTTC. Protein sequence: CSDKTRLAGHQETQYF.

J is TRBJ1-1 and V is TRBV27, with unresolved D. Looked up from germline, CDR1 is MNHEY and CDR2 is SMNVEV (reference sequence). The CDR3 loop spans 14 amino acids. Trimming stripped 1 base from V and 3 bases from J, with 9 bases between. CDR3 protein: CASSLYGRDTEAFF. In DNA, the CDR3 is TGTGCCAGCAGTTTATACGGGAGGGACACTGAAGCTTTCTTT.

The chain links TRBV9 to TRBJ2-2; D perhaps matches TRBD1 (6 bases). The CDR3 is made up of 13 amino acids. The germline V gene has CDR1 SGDLS and CDR2 YYNGEE. With 2 bases removed from V and 4 bases from J, the gap between germline ends came to 6 bases. The CDR3 sequence is CASSVRGTGELFF. As DNA, the CDR3 is TGTGCCAGCAGCGTCAGGGGCACCGGGGAGCTGTTTTTT.

The chain couples TRBV28 to TRBJ2-7; tentatively, D is TRBD1 (6 bases). Germline V lookup: CDR1 MDHEN, CDR2 SYDVKM. This CDR3 region has 14 residues. V dropped 6 bases and J dropped 8 bases, with 20 bases sitting between them. Here the CDR3 DNA reads TGTGCCAGCAGGGAGACAGGCGAACAATGGAAGCAGTACTTC. Its protein is CASRETGEQWKQYF.

The chain uses TRBV18 and TRBJ1-4, with D tentatively TRBD1 (6 bases). This CDR3 is built from 17 residues. Germline CDR1 reads KGHSH; CDR2 reads LQKENI. Trimming left V 6 bases short and J 3 bases short, with 20 bases between. DNA of the CDR3: TGTGCCAGCTCCCCAACGGACCCGGGGGCATCTAATGAAAAACTGTTTTTT. Amino acid sequence: CASSPTDPGASNEKLFF.

The chain is built from TRBV11-3 and TRBJ2-3, with 12 nucleotides matching TRBD2. The CDR3 length is 18 residues. V lost 4 bases to trimming and J lost 0 bases; unmatched junction nucleotides: 8. The germline gives CDR1 SGHNT, CDR2 YENEEA. CDR3 loop: CASSSGLAGTPSTDTQYF. CDR3 sequence (DNA): TGTGCCAGCAGCTCCGGACTAGCGGGAACTCCTAGCACAGATACGCAGTATTTT.